The T cell receptor (beta chain) described here comes from a study of blood T cell repertoires in COVID-19. Study context: Researchers got acute and convalescent COVID-19 samples from the United States, Italy and Spain. T cells, B-cell-depleted T cells, or PBMCs supplied cDNA or gDNA.

Source study methods: Amplification of reference gene primers provided the estimated nucleated cell counts. The data were produced by immunoSEQ multiplex PCR, yet TCRdb's version contains in-frame clones alone and is incomplete. That table furnishes V, J and clone size, whereas the DNA furnished D and trimming. The sample includes a few hundred thousand clones, 85% to 90% of them seen just once. The CDR3 has 16 amino acids. Trimming took 4 bases from V and 2 from J; bases not matched to a gene: 8. The V gene's germline CDR1 is SGHRS and CDR2 YFSETQ. The sequenced material came from peripheral blood. The chain links TRBV5-1 to TRBJ2-3; TRBD2 matches at 9 bases. The TCR originated in a man aged 55-75 years with acute or convalescent COVID-19. In nucleotides, the CDR3 is TGCGCCAGCAGCCAGCTCCCTAGCGGGGCCACAGATACGCAGTATTTT. It specifies CASSQLPSGATDTQYF.